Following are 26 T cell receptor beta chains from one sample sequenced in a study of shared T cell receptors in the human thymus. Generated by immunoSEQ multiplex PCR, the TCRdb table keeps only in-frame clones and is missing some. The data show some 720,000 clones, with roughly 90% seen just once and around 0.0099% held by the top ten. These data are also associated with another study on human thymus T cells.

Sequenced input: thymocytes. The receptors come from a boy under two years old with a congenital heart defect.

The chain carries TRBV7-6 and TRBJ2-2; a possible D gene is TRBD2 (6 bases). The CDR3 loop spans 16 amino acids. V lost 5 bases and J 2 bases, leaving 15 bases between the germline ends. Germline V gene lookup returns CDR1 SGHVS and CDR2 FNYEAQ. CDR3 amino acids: CASSPRGGGNTGELFF. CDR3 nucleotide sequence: TGTGCCAGCAGCCCCCGGGGAGGTGGAAACACCGGGGAGCTGTTTTTT.

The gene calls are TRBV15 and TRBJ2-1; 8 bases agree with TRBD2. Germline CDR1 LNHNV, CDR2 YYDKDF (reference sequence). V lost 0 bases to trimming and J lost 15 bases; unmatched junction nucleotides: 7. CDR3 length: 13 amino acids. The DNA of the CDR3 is TGTGCCACCAGCAGAGATCGGGGGGGAGGGGCGTTCTTC. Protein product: CATSRDRGGGAFF.

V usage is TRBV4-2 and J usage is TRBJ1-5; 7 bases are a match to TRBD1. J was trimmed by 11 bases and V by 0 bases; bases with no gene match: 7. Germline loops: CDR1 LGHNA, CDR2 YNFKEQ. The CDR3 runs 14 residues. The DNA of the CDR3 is TGTGCCAGCAGCCAAGAACAGGGGCGTGAGGCCCAGCATTTT. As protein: CASSQEQGREAQHF.

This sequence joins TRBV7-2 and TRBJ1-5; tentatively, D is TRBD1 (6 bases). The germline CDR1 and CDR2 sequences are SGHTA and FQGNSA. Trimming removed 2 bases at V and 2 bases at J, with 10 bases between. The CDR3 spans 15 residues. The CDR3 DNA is TGTGCCAGCAGCTTACTCGAGGGGGGCAATCAGCCCCAGCATTTT. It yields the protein CASSLLEGGNQPQHF.

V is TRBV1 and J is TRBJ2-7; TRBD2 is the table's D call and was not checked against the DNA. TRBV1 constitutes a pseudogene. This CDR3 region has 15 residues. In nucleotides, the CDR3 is TGCACCAGCAGCCAAAGTCTAGGCCCCTCCTACGAGCAGTACTTC. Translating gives CTSSQSLGPSYEQYF.

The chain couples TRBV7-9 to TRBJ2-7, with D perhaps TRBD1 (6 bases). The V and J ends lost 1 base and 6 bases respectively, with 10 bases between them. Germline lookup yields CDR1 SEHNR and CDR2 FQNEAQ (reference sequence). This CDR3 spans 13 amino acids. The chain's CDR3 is CASSLVQGLEQYF. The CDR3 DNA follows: TGTGCCAGCAGCTTAGTACAGGGTCTCGAGCAGTACTTC. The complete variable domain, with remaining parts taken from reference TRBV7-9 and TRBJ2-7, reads DTGVSQNPRHKITKRGQNVTFRCDPISEHNRLYWYRQTLGQGPEFLTYFQNEAQLEKSRLLSDRFSAERPKGSFSTLEIQRTEQGDSAMYLCASSLVQGLEQYFGPGTRLTVT.

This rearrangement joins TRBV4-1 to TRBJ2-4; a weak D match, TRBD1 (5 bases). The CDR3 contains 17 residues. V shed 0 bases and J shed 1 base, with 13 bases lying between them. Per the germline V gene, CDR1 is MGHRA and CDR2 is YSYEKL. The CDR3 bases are TGCGCCAGCAGCCAAGAGAGGACACCCAAGGCCAAAAACATTCAGTACTTC. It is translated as CASSQERTPKAKNIQYF.

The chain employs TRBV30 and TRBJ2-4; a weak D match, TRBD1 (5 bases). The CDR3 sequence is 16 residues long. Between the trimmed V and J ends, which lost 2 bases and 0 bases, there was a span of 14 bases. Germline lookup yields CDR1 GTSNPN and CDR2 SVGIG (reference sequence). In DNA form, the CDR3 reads TGTGCCTGGAGTCCCCGTACAGGATTAGCCAAAAACATTCAGTACTTC. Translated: CAWSPRTGLAKNIQYF.

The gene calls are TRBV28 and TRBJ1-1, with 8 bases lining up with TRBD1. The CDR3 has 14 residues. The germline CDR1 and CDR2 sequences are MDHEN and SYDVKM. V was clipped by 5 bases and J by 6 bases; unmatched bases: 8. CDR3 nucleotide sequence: TGTGCCAGCAGTCTTGGGACAGGAAGGTCTGAAGCTTTCTTT. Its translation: CASSLGTGRSEAFF. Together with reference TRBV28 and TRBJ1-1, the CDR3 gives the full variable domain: DVKVTQSSRYLVKRTGEKVFLECVQDMDHENMFWYRQDPGLGLRLIYFSYDVKMKEKGDIPEGYSVSREKKERFSLILESASTNQTSMYLCASSLGTGRSEAFFGQGTRLTVV.

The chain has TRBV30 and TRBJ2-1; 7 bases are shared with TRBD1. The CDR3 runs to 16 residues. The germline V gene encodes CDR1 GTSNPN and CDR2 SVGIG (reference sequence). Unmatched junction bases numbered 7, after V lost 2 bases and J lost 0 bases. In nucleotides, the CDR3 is TGTGCCTGGAGTCCCTCGGGACAGTGCTCCTACAATGAGCAGTTCTTC. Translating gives CAWSPSGQCSYNEQFF.

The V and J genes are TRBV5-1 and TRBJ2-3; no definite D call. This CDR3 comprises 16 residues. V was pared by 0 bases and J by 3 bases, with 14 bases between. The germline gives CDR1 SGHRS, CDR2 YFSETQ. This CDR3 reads CASSLGGSWWTDTQYF. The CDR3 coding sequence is TGCGCCAGCAGCTTGGGTGGCAGTTGGTGGACAGATACGCAGTATTTT.

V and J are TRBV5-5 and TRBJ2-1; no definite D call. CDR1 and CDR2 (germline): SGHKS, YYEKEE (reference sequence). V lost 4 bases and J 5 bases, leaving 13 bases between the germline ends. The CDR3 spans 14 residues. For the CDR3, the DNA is TGTGCCAGCAGCCCGCCTCGCGCCCACAATGAGCAGTTCTTC. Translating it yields CASSPPRAHNEQFF.

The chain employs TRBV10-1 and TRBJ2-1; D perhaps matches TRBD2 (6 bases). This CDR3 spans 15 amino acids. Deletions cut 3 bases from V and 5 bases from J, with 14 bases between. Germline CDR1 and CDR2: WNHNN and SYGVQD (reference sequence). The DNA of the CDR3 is TGCGCCAGCAGTGAAATGGCGGGACTTCACAATGAGCAGTTCTTC. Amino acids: CASSEMAGLHNEQFF.

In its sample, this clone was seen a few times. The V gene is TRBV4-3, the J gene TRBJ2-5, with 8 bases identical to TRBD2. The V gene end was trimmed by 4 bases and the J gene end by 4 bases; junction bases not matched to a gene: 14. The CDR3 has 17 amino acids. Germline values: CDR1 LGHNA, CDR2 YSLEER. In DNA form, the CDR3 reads TGCGCCAGCAGCCCACGCCGGGCGGGAGCGGGGGTAGAGACCCAGTACTTC. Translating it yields CASSPRRAGAGVETQYF.

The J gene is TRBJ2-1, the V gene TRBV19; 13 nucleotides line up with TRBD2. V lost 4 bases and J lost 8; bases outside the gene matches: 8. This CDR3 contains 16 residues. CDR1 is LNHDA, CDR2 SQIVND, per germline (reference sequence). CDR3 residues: CASSNRLAGGSDEQFF. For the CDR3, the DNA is TGTGCCAGTAGTAACAGACTAGCGGGGGGAAGCGATGAGCAGTTCTTC.

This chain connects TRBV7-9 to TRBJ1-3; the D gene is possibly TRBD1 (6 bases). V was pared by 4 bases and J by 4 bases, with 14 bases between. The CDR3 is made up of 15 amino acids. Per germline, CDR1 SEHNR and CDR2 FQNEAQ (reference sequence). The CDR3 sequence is CASSSLQGSGNTIYF. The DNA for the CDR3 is TGTGCCAGCAGCTCGCTACAGGGTTCGGGAAACACCATATATTTT.

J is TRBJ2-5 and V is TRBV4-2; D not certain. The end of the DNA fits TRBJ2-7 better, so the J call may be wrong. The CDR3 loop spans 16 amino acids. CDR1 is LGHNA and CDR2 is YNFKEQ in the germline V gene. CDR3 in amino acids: CASSQDRPHRFYEQYF. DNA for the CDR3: TGTGCCAGCAGCCAAGATCGTCCCCATCGCTTCTACGAGCAGTACTTC.

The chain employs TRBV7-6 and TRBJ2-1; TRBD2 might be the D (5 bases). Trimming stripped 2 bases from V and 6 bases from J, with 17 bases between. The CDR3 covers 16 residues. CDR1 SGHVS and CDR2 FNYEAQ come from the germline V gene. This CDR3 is CASSLKNPGSGNEQFF. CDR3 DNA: TGTGCCAGCAGCTTAAAAAACCCGGGGTCTGGCAATGAGCAGTTCTTC.

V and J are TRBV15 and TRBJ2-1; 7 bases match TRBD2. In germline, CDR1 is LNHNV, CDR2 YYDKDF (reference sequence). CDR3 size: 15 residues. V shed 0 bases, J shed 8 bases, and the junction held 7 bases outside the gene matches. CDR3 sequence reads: CATSRDEGGRDEQFF. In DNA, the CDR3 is TGTGCCACCAGCAGAGATGAGGGCGGGAGAGATGAGCAGTTCTTC.

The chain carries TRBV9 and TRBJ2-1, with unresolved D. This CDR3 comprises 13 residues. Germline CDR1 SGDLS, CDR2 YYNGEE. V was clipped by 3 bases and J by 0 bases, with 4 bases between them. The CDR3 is CASSGSSYNEQFF. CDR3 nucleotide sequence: TGTGCCAGCAGCGGGAGCTCCTACAATGAGCAGTTCTTC. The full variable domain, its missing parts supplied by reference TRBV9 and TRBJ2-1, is DSGVTQTPKHLITATGQRVTLRCSPRSGDLSVYWYQQSLDQGLQFLIQYYNGEERAKGNILERFSAQQFPDLHSELNLSSLELGDSALYFCASSGSSYNEQFFGPGTRLTVL.

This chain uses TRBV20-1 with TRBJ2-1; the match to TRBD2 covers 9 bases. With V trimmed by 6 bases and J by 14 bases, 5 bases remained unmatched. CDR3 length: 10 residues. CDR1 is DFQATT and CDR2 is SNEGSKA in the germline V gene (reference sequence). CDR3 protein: CSAREGGEFF. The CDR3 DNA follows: TGCAGTGCGCGGGAGGGAGGGGAGTTCTTC.

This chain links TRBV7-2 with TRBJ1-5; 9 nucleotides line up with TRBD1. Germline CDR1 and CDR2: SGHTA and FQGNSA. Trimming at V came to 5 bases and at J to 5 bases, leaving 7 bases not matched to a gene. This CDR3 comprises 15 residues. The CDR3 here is CASSLGDRVDQPQHF. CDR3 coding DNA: TGTGCCAGCAGCCTAGGGGACAGGGTAGATCAGCCCCAGCATTTT.

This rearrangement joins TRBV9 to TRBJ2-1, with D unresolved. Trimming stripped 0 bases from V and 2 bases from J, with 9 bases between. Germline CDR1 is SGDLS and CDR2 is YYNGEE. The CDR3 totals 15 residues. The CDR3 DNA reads TGTGCCAGCAGCGTAGGTGCACTGCCCTACAATGAGCAGTTCTTC. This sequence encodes CASSVGALPYNEQFF.

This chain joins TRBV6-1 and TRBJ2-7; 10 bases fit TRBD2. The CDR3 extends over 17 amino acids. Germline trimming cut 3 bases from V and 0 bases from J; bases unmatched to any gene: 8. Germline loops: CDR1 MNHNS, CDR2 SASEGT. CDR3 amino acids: CASSDRVAGGLSYEQYF. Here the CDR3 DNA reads TGTGCCAGCAGTGATCGGGTAGCGGGAGGCCTCTCCTACGAGCAGTACTTC.

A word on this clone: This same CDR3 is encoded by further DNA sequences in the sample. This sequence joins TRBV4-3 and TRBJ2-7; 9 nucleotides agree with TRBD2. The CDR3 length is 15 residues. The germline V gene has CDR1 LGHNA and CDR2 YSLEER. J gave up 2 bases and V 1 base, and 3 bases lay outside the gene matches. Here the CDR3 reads CASSQGLAGTYEQYF. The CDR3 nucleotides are TGCGCCAGCAGCCAAGGGCTAGCGGGAACCTACGAGCAGTACTTC.

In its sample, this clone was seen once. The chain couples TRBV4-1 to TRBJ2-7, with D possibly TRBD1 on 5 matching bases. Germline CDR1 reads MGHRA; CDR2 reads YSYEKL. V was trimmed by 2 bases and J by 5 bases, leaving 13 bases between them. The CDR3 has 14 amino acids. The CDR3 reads CASSQSQGRNEQYF. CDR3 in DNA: TGCGCCAGCAGCCAATCCCAGGGTAGGAACGAGCAGTACTTC.